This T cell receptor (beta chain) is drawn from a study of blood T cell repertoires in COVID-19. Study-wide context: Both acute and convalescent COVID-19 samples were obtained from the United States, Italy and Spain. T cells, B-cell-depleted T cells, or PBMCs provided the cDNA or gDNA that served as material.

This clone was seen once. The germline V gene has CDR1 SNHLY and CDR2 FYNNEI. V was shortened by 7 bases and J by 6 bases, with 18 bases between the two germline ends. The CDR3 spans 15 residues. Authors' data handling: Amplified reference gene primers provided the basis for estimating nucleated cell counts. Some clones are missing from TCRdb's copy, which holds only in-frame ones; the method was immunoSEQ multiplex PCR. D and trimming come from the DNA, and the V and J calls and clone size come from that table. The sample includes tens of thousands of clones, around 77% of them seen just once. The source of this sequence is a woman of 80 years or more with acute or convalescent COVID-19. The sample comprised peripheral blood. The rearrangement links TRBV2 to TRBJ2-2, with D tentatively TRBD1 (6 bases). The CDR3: CASNPTGKRAGELFF. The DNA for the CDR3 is TGTGCCAGCAATCCCACAGGGAAAAGGGCCGGGGAGCTGTTTTTT.